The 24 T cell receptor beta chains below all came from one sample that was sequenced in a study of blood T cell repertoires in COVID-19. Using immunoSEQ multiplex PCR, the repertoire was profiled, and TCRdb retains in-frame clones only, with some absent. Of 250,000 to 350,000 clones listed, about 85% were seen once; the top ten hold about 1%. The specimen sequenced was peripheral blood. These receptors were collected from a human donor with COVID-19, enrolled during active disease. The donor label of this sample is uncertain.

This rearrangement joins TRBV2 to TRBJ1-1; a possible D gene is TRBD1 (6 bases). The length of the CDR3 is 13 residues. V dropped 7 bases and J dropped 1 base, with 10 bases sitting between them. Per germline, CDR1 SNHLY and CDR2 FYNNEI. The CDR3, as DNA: TGTGCCAGCAAGACGGACAGGAACACTGAAGCTTTCTTT. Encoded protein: CASKTDRNTEAFF. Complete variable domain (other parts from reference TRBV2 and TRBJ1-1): EPEVTQTPSHQVTQMGQEVILRCVPISNHLYFYWYRQILGQKVEFLVSFYNNEISEKSEIFDDQFSVERPDGSNFTLKIRSTKLEDSAMYFCASKTDRNTEAFFGQGTRLTVV.

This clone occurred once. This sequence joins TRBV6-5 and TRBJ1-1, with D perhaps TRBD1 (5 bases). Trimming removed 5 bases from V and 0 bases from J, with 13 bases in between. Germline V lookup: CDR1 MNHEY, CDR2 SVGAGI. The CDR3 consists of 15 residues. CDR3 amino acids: CASSQLTVLNTEAFF. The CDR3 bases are TGTGCCAGCAGTCAGCTGACAGTTTTGAACACTGAAGCTTTCTTT.

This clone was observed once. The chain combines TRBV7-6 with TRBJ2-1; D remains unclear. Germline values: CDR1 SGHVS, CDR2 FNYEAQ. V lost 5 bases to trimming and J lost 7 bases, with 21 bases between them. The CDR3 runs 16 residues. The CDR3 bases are TGTGCCAGCAGCCTCTCTGAATACCGGGTGGGTAATGAGCAGTTCTTC. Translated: CASSLSEYRVGNEQFF.

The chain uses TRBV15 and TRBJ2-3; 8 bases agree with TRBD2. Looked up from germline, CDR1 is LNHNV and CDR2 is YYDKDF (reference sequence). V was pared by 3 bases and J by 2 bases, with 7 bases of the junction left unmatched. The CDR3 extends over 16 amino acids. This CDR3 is CATSSVLAGYTDTQYF. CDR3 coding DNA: TGTGCCACCAGCAGCGTCCTAGCGGGCTACACAGATACGCAGTATTTT. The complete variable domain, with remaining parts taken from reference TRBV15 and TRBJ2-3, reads DAMVIQNPRYQVTQFGKPVTLSCSQTLNHNVMYWYQQKSSQAPKLLFHYYDKDFNNEADTPDNFQSRRPNTSFCFLDIRSPGLGDTAMYLCATSSVLAGYTDTQYFGPGTRLTVL.

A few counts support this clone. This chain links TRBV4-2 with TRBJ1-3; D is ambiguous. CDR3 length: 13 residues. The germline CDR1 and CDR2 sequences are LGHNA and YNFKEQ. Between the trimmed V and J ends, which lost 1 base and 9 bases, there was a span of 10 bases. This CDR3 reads CASSQALSPTIYF. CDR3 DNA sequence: TGTGCCAGCAGCCAAGCTCTTTCCCCCACCATATATTTT.

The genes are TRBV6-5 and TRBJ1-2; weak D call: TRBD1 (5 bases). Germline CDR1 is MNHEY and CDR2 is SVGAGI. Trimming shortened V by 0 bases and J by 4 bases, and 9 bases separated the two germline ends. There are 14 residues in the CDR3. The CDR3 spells CASSYSTGVYGYTF. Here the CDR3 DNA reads TGTGCCAGCAGTTACTCGACGGGGGTCTATGGCTACACCTTC.

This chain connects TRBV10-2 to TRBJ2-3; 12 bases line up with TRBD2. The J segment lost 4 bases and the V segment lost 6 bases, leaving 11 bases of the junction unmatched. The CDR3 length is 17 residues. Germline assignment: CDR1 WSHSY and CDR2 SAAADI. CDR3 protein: CASSLKTSGSSADTQYF. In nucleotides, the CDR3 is TGCGCCAGCAGCCTCAAGACTAGCGGGAGTTCGGCAGATACGCAGTATTTT.

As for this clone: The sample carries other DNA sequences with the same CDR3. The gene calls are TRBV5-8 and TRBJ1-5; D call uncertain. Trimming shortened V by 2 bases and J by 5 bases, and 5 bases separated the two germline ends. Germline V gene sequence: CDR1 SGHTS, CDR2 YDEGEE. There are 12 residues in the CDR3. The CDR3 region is CASSFRDQPQHF. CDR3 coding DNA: TGTGCCAGCAGCTTTAGAGATCAGCCCCAGCATTTT.

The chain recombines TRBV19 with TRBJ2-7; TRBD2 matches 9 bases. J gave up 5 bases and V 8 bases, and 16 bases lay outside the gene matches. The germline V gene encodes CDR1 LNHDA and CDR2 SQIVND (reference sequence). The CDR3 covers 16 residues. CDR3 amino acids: CASQISLSGRLDEQYF. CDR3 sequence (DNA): TGTGCCAGTCAGATCTCCCTTAGCGGGAGATTGGACGAGCAGTACTTC.

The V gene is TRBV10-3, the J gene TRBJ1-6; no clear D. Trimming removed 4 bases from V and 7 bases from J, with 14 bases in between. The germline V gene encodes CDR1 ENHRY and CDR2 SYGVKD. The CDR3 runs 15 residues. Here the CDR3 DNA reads TGTGCCATCAGTGGTTCTGCGACTCCCAATTCACCCCTCCACTTT. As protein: CAISGSATPNSPLHF.

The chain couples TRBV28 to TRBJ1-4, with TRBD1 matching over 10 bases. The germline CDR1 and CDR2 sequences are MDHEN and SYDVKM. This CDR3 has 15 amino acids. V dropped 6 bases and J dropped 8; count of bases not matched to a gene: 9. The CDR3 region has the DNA TGTGCCAGCAGCCTTGCCGGGACAGGGGCGGAAAAACTGTTTTTT. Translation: CASSLAGTGAEKLFF. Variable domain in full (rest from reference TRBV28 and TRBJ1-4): DVKVTQSSRYLVKRTGEKVFLECVQDMDHENMFWYRQDPGLGLRLIYFSYDVKMKEKGDIPEGYSVSREKKERFSLILESASTNQTSMYLCASSLAGTGAEKLFFGSGTQLSVL.

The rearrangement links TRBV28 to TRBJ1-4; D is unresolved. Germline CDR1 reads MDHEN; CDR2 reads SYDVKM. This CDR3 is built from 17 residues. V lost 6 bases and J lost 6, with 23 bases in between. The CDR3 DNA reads TGTGCCAGCAGCCCGATTGCGTTGTTACCAGACTATGAAAAACTGTTTTTT. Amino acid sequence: CASSPIALLPDYEKLFF.

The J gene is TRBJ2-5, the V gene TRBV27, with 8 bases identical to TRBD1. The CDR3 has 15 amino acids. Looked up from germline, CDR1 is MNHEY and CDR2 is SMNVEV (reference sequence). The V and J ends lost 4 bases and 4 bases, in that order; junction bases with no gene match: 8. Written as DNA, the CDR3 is TGTGCCAGCAGTTCTCCGACAGGGGAAGGAGAGACCCAGTACTTC. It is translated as CASSSPTGEGETQYF.

The CDR3 reads CASSGKNMGPGLKNIQYF. Written as DNA, the CDR3 is TGTGCCAGCAGCGGGAAAAACATGGGCCCCGGCCTTAAAAACATTCAGTACTTC. The rearrangement links TRBV9 to TRBJ2-4; D uncertain. There are 18 residues in the CDR3. Germline CDR1 reads SGDLS; CDR2 reads YYNGEE. Trimming removed 3 bases at V and 4 bases at J, with 23 bases between. Full variable domain (remainder filled in from reference TRBV9 and TRBJ2-4): DSGVTQTPKHLITATGQRVTLRCSPRSGDLSVYWYQQSLDQGLQFLIQYYNGEERAKGNILERFSAQQFPDLHSELNLSSLELGDSALYFCASSGKNMGPGLKNIQYFGAGTRLSVL.

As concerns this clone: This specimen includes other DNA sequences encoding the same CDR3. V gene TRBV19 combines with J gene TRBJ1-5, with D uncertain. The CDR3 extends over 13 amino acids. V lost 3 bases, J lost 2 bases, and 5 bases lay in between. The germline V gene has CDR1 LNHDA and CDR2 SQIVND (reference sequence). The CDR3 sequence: CASSISGNQPQHF. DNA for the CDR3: TGTGCCAGTAGTATTTCTGGCAATCAGCCCCAGCATTTT.

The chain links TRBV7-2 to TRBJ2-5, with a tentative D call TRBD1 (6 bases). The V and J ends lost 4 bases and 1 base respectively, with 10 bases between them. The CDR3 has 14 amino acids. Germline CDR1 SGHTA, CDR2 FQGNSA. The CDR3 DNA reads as TGTGCCAGCAGCTCTAGGACAGTCCAAGAGACCCAGTACTTC. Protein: CASSSRTVQETQYF.

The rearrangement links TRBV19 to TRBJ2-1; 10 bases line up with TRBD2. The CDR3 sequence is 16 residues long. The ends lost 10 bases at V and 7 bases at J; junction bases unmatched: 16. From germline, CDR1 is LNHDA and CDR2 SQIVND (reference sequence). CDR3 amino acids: CATSLGPSGRGNEQFF. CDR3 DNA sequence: TGTGCCACCTCCTTAGGGCCTAGCGGGAGAGGGAATGAGCAGTTCTTC. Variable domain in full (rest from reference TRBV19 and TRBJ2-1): DGGITQSPKYLFRKEGQNVTLSCEQNLNHDAMYWYRQDPGQGLRLIYYSQIVNDFQKGDIAEGYSVSREKKESFPLTVTSAQKNPTAFYLCATSLGPSGRGNEQFFGPGTRLTVL.

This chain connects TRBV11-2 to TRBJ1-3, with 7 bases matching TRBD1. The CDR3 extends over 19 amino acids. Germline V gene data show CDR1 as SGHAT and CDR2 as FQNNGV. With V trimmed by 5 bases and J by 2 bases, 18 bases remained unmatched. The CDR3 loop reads CASSRLNIDADRTGNTIYF. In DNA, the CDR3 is TGTGCCAGCAGCCGTTTAAACATTGATGCGGACAGGACTGGAAACACCATATATTTT. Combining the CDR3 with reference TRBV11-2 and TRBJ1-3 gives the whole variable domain EAGVAQSPRYKIIEKRQSVAFWCNPISGHATLYWYQQILGQGPKLLIQFQNNGVVDDSQLPKDRFSAERLKGVDSTLKIQPAKLEDSAVYLCASSRLNIDADRTGNTIYFGEGSWLTVV.

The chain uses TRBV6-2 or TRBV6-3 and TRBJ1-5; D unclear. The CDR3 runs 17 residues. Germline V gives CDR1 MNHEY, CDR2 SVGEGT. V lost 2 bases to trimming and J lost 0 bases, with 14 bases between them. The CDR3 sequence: CASSYESWQVSNQPQHF. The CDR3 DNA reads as TGTGCCAGCAGTTACGAATCCTGGCAGGTTAGCAATCAGCCCCAGCATTTT.

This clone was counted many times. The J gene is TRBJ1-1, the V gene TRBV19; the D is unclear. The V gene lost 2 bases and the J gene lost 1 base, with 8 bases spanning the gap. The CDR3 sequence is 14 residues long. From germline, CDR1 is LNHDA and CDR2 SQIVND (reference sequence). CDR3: CASSIPGQNTEAFF. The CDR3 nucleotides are TGTGCCAGTAGTATACCGGGTCAGAACACTGAAGCTTTCTTT.

CDR3 loop: CASSQYPVSGNTIYF. CDR3 bases: TGCGCCAGCAGCCAATACCCAGTCTCTGGAAACACCATATATTTT. The chain recombines TRBV4-1 with TRBJ1-3; D is unclear. Germline CDR1 MGHRA, CDR2 YSYEKL. V shed 2 bases and J shed 0 bases, with 8 bases lying between them. The CDR3 runs 15 residues.

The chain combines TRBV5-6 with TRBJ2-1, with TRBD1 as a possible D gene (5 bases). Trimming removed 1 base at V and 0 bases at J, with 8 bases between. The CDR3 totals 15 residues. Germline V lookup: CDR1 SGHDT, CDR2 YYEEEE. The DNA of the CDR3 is TGTGCCAGCAGCTTGCAAAGGGGCTCCTACAATGAGCAGTTCTTC. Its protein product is CASSLQRGSYNEQFF.

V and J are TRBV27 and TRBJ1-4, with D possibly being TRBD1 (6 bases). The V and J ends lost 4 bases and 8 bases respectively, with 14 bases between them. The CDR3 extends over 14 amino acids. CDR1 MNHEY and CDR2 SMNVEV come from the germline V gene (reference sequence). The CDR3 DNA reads TGTGCCAGCAGTTCCATCAGGGGTGGGGAAAAACTGTTTTTT. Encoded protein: CASSSIRGGEKLFF.

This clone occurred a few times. The CDR3 loop reads CSVDRGGGYTF. CDR3 nucleotide sequence: TGCAGCGTGGACAGGGGCGGTGGCTACACCTTC. V usage is TRBV29-1 and J usage is TRBJ1-2, with 9 nucleotides matching TRBD1. V shed 6 bases and J 7 bases; nucleotides not matched to a gene: 3. CDR1 SQVTM and CDR2 ANQGSEA come from the germline V gene. The CDR3 consists of 11 residues. Full variable domain (rest looked up from reference TRBV29-1 and TRBJ1-2): SAVISQKPSRDICQRGTSLTIQCQVDSQVTMMFWYRQQPGQSLTLIATANQGSEATYESGFVIDKFPISRPNLTFSTLTVSNMSPEDSSIYLCSVDRGGGYTFGSGTRLTVV.